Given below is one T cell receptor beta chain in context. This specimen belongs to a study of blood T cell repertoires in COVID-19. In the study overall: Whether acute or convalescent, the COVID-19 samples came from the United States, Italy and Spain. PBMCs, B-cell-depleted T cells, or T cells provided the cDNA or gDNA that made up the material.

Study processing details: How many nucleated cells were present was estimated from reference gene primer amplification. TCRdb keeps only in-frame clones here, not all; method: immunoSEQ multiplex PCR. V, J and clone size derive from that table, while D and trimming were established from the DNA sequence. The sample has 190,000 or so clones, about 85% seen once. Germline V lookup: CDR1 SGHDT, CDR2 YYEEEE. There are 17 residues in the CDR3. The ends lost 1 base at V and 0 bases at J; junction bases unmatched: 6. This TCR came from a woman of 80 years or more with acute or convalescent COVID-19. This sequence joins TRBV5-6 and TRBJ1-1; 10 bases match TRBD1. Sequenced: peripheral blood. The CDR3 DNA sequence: TGTGCCAGCAGCTTGATAGCGGACAGGGGGATGAACACTGAAGCTTTCTTT. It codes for CASSLIADRGMNTEAFF. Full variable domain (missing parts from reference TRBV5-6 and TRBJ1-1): DAGVTQSPTHLIKTRGQQVTLRCSPKSGHDTVSWYQQALGQGPQFIFQYYEEEERQRGNFPDRFSGHQFPNYSSELNVNALLLGDSALYLCASSLIADRGMNTEAFFGQGTRLTVV.